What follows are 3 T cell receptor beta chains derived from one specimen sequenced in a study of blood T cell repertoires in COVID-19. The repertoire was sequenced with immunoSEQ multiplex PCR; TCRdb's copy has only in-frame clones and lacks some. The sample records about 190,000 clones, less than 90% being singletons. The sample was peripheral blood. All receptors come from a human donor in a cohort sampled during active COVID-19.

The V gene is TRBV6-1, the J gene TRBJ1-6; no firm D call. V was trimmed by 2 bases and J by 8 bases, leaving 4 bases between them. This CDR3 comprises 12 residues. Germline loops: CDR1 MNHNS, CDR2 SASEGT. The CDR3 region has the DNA TGTGCCAGCAGTGAACTTCATTCACCCCTCCACTTT. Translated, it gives CASSELHSPLHF.

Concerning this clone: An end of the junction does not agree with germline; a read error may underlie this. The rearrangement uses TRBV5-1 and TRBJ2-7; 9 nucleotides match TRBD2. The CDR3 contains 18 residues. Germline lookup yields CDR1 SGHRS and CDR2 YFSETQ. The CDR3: CASSPVPTSGHKGYGQYF. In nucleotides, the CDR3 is TGCGCCAGCAGCCCCGTACCGACTAGCGGACACAAGGGGTACGGGCAGTACTTC.

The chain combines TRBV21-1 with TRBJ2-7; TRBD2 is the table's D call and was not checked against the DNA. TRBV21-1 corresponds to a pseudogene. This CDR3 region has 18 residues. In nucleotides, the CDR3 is TGTGCCAGCAGCAAAGACGTGACACATAGAAATCCGGGAGCCGAGCAGTACGTC. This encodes CASSKDVTHRNPGAEQYV.